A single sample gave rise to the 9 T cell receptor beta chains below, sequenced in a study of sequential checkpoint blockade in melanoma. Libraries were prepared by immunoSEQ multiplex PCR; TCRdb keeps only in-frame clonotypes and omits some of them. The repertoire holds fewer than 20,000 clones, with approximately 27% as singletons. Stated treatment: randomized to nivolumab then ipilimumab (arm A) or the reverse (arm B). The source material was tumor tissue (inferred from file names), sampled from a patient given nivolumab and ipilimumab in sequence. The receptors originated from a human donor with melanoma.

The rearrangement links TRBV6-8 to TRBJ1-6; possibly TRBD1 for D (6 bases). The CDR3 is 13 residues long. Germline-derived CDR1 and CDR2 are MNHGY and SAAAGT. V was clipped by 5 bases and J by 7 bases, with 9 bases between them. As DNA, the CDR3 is TGTGCCAGCAGTGAGCAGGGGAATTCACCCCTCCACTTT. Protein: CASSEQGNSPLHF.

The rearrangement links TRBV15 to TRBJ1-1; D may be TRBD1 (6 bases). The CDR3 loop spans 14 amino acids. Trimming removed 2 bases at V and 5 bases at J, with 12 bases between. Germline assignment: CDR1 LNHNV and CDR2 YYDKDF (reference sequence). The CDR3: CATSRPGVMTEAFF. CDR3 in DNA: TGTGCCACCAGCAGACCAGGGGTGATGACTGAAGCTTTCTTT.

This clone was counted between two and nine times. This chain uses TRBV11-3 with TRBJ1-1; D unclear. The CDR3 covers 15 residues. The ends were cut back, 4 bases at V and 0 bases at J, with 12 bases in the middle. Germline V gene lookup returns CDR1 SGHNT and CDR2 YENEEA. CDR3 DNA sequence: TGTGCCAGCAGCTACACGGGGAAAATGAACACTGAAGCTTTCTTT. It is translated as CASSYTGKMNTEAFF.

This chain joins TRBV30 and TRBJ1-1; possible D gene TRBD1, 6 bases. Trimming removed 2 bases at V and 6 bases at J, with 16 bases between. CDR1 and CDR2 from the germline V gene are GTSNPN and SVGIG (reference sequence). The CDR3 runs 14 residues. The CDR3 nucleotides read TGTGCCTGGAGTTCTTACAGGGTTGGGGCTGAAGCTTTCTTT. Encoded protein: CAWSSYRVGAEAFF.

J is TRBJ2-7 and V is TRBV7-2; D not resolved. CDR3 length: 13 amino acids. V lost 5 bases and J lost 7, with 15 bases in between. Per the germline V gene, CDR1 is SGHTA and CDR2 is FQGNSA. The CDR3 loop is CASSGVSVGEQYF. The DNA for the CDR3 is TGTGCCAGCAGCGGGGTTTCGGTCGGTGAGCAGTACTTC.

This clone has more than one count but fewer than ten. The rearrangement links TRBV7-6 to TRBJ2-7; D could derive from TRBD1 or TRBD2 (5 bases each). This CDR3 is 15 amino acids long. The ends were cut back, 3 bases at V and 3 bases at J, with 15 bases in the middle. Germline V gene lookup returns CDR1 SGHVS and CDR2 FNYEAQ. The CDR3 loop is CASSFIGTGNYEQYF. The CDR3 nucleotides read TGTGCCAGCAGCTTTATCGGGACCGGTAACTACGAGCAGTACTTC.

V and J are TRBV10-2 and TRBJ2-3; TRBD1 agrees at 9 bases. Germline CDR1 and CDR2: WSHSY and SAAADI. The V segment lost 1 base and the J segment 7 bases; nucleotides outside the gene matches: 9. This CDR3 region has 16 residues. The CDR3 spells CASSEFRDRDDHTQYF. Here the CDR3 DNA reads TGCGCCAGCAGTGAGTTTAGGGACAGGGACGACCATACGCAGTATTTT.

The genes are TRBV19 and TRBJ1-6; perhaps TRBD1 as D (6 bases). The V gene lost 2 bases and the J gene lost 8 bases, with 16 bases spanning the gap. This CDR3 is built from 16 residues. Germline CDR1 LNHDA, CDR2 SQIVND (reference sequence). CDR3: CASSIISPRGDSPLHF. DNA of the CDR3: TGTGCCAGTAGTATAATAAGCCCGAGGGGGGATTCACCCCTCCACTTT.

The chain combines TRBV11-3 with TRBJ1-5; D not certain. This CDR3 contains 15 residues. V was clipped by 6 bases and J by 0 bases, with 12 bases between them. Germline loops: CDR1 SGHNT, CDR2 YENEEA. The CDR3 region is CASSSGQSSNQPQHF. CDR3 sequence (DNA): TGTGCCAGCAGTTCGGGCCAGAGTAGCAATCAGCCCCAGCATTTT.